This entry lists 31 T cell receptor beta chains sequenced from one sample in a study of blood T cell repertoires in COVID-19. Libraries were prepared by immunoSEQ multiplex PCR; TCRdb keeps only in-frame clonotypes and omits some of them. The data show roughly 500,000 clones, approximately 87% seen once. Material for sequencing was PBMCs or T cells enriched from blood (not recorded which). The receptors were sampled from a woman between 40 and 55 years old who had recovered from COVID-19.

The chain links TRBV4-2 to TRBJ2-3, with 10 positions matching TRBD2. Trimming at V came to 0 bases and at J to 4 bases, leaving 10 bases not matched to a gene. Germline CDR1 and CDR2: LGHNA and YNFKEQ. There are 18 residues in the CDR3. The CDR3 bases are TGTGCCAGCAGCCAAGATCCCCCTCAAGCGGGAGGGGCAGATACGCAGTATTTT. Translating gives CASSQDPPQAGGADTQYF.

The V call is TRBV2, the J call TRBJ1-3; 9 nucleotides align to TRBD1. Losses at the gene ends were 6 bases for V and 3 bases for J; bases not matched to a gene: 9. CDR1 is SNHLY, CDR2 FYNNEI, per germline. This CDR3 spans 16 amino acids. The chain's CDR3 is CASRSRTGAFGNTIYF. The CDR3 DNA follows: TGTGCCAGCAGATCACGGACAGGGGCGTTTGGAAACACCATATATTTT.

The chain is built from TRBV2 and TRBJ1-4; D is undetermined. V was shortened by 7 bases and J by 7 bases, with 19 bases between the two germline ends. The CDR3 consists of 15 residues. Germline lookup yields CDR1 SNHLY and CDR2 FYNNEI. The DNA of the CDR3 is TGTGCCAGCATCAACCCTCCGGTCACCCGTGAAAAACTGTTTTTT. Its protein product is CASINPPVTREKLFF.

The V and J genes are TRBV4-3 and TRBJ2-7, with D possibly being TRBD2 (5 bases). The CDR3 has 16 residues. The V end lost 0 bases, the J end lost 0 bases, and 12 bases lay between the germline ends. CDR1 and CDR2 from the germline V gene are LGHNA and YSLEER. Written as DNA, the CDR3 is TGCGCCAGCAGCCAAGATCTAGCCAAGAGCTCCTACGAGCAGTACTTC. As protein: CASSQDLAKSSYEQYF.

The chain links TRBV6-2 or TRBV6-3 to TRBJ1-4, with a tentative D call TRBD1 (5 bases). Germline V CDR1 and CDR2: MNHEY, SVGEGT. The length of the CDR3 is 14 residues. The V end was cut by 5 bases, the J end by 8 bases, with 15 bases between. CDR3 region: CASSEDTNQEKLFF. The CDR3 bases are TGTGCCAGCAGTGAGGACACGAACCAGGAAAAACTGTTTTTT.

The V gene is TRBV6-5, the J gene TRBJ1-1; no clear D gene. Germline assignment: CDR1 MNHEY and CDR2 SVGAGI. CDR3 length: 12 amino acids. V lost 8 bases to trimming and J lost 1 base, with 8 bases between them. CDR3 protein: CASSGRNTEAFF. The DNA of the CDR3 is TGTGCCAGCTCTGGGAGGAACACTGAAGCTTTCTTT.

The chain joins TRBV2 to TRBJ2-7, with TRBD2 identical over 12 bases. V lost 8 bases to trimming and J lost 0 bases; unmatched junction nucleotides: 11. The CDR3 sequence is 17 residues long. The germline CDR1 and CDR2 sequences are SNHLY and FYNNEI. The CDR3 region is CASGIIGLAGTSYEQYF. In DNA form, the CDR3 reads TGTGCCAGCGGAATTATAGGACTAGCGGGAACCTCCTACGAGCAGTACTTC.

The chain joins TRBV5-1 to TRBJ2-7; 14 bases are shared with TRBD2. The CDR3 loop spans 17 amino acids. Looked up from germline, CDR1 is SGHRS and CDR2 is YFSETQ. Trimming took 0 bases from V and 4 from J; bases not matched to a gene: 6. CDR3 loop: CASSLGGLAGVGYEQYF. The CDR3 DNA follows: TGCGCCAGCAGCTTGGGGGGACTAGCGGGAGTAGGATACGAGCAGTACTTC.

In its sample, this clone was seen once. The chain carries TRBV10-3 and TRBJ2-2; 9 nucleotides line up with TRBD1. This CDR3 is built from 14 residues. CDR1 and CDR2 (germline): ENHRY, SYGVKD. Trimming removed 4 bases from V and 6 bases from J; junction bases left unmatched: 3. CDR3 bases: TGTGCCATCAGTGGGACAGGGGCGGCCGGGGAGCTGTTTTTT. Protein: CAISGTGAAGELFF.

The rearrangement joins TRBV18 to TRBJ1-6, with 7 positions matching TRBD1. CDR1 is KGHSH and CDR2 is LQKENI in the germline V gene. The V segment lost 3 bases and the J segment 7 bases; nucleotides outside the gene matches: 9. The CDR3 covers 16 residues. The DNA of the CDR3 is TGTGCCAGCTCACCCTCGGAGGCAGGGGGGAATTCACCCCTCCACTTT. Its protein product is CASSPSEAGGNSPLHF.

This chain connects TRBV7-2 to TRBJ2-7; D is perhaps TRBD1 (5 bases). V was clipped by 5 bases and J by 0 bases, with 11 bases between them. Germline V gene sequence: CDR1 SGHTA, CDR2 FQGNSA. This CDR3 comprises 14 residues. The CDR3, as DNA: TGTGCCAGCAGCGCCAGGGTGAGCTCCTACGAGCAGTACTTC. Its protein is CASSARVSSYEQYF.

This chain connects TRBV10-1 to TRBJ2-7; a weak D match, TRBD1 (5 bases). The CDR3 has 13 residues. The germline V gene encodes CDR1 WNHNN and CDR2 SYGVQD (reference sequence). Deletions cut 2 bases from V and 3 bases from J, with 8 bases between. The CDR3 protein is CASSEGQGYEQYF. The CDR3 DNA follows: TGCGCCAGCAGTGAGGGGCAGGGCTACGAGCAGTACTTC.

The J gene is TRBJ2-1, the V gene TRBV19, with TRBD1 identical over 10 bases. With V trimmed by 10 bases and J by 7 bases, 10 bases remained unmatched. The CDR3 loop spans 14 amino acids. Germline values: CDR1 LNHDA, CDR2 SQIVND (reference sequence). CDR3 sequence: CATQGQGGGNEQFF. The CDR3 DNA reads as TGTGCCACCCAAGGACAGGGGGGAGGGAATGAGCAGTTCTTC.

This clone was seen only once. The chain employs TRBV5-1 and TRBJ1-5; D unclear. The CDR3 consists of 13 residues. V shed 0 bases and J shed 5 bases, with 6 bases lying between them. Germline CDR1 and CDR2: SGHRS and YFSETQ. CDR3 sequence: CASSLVPDQPQHF. The CDR3 DNA is TGCGCCAGCAGCTTGGTCCCTGATCAGCCCCAGCATTTT.

The chain joins TRBV5-5 to TRBJ2-7; possibly TRBD2 for D (5 bases). V dropped 0 bases and J dropped 3 bases, with 10 bases sitting between them. Germline V gene data show CDR1 as SGHKS and CDR2 as YYEKEE (reference sequence). The CDR3 consists of 14 residues. CDR3 DNA sequence: TGTGCCAGCAGCTTGGCCGGGGAGAGCTACGAGCAGTACTTC. Translated, it gives CASSLAGESYEQYF.

This clone was counted a few times. The rearrangement links TRBV5-5 to TRBJ2-7, with D possibly TRBD2 on 6 matching bases. The CDR3 extends over 15 amino acids. CDR1 is SGHKS and CDR2 is YYEKEE in the germline V gene (reference sequence). V lost 3 bases to trimming and J lost 0 bases, with 13 bases between them. As DNA, the CDR3 is TGTGCCAGCAGCTGGGGAGGAGGGAGCTCCTACGAGCAGTACTTC. Protein: CASSWGGGSSYEQYF.

The chain has TRBV2 and TRBJ1-5, with D perhaps TRBD1 (5 bases). V was pared by 2 bases and J by 3 bases, with 8 bases between. Germline CDR1 SNHLY, CDR2 FYNNEI. The CDR3 has 14 residues. The CDR3 spells CASSEQGINQPQHF. CDR3 in DNA: TGTGCCAGCAGTGAACAGGGTATCAATCAGCCCCAGCATTTT.

The chain combines TRBV2 with TRBJ1-3; D gene unclear. CDR1 is SNHLY, CDR2 FYNNEI, per germline. The CDR3 is 13 residues long. Trimming stripped 6 bases from V and 3 bases from J, with 9 bases between. The CDR3 loop is CASSVSGGNTIYF. CDR3 in DNA: TGTGCCAGCAGCGTGTCCGGTGGAAACACCATATATTTT.

The chain links TRBV3-1 (or the pseudogene TRBV3-2) to TRBJ2-3; tentatively, D is TRBD2 (5 bases). CDR3 length: 14 residues. Germline CDR1 and CDR2: LGHDT and YNNKEL (reference sequence). V was clipped by 3 bases and J by 4 bases, with 11 bases between them. Here the CDR3 DNA reads TGTGCCAGCAGCCAGTCTGGGAGCCCAGATACGCAGTATTTT. Its translation: CASSQSGSPDTQYF.

This clone was seen ten or more times. The chain has TRBV5-6 and TRBJ2-7, with TRBD1 matching over 8 bases. V lost 4 bases and J lost 2; bases outside the gene matches: 8. The germline V gene encodes CDR1 SGHDT and CDR2 YYEEEE. This CDR3 comprises 15 residues. Here the CDR3 DNA reads TGTGCCAGCAGCATAGTACCGGGACAGGCCTACGAGCAGTACTTC. This sequence encodes CASSIVPGQAYEQYF.

This clone was recorded only once. The J gene is TRBJ2-3, the V gene TRBV6-5, with 8 bases that match TRBD1. This CDR3 is built from 14 residues. The germline V gene encodes CDR1 MNHEY and CDR2 SVGAGI. V lost 10 bases to trimming and J lost 5 bases; unmatched junction nucleotides: 11. The CDR3 region has the DNA TGTGCCACCACCCTCCGGGACAGGAAAGATACGCAGTATTTT. It yields the protein CATTLRDRKDTQYF.

The chain employs TRBV28 and TRBJ2-1, with 12 positions matching TRBD1. J lost 10 bases, V lost 8 bases, and 15 bases had no gene match. The V gene's germline CDR1 is MDHEN and CDR2 SYDVKM. CDR3 length equals 16 residues. The CDR3 sequence is CASAYYRDRGLVEQFF. CDR3 nucleotide sequence: TGTGCCAGCGCCTACTACCGGGACAGGGGGCTTGTAGAGCAGTTCTTC. Drawing the rest from reference TRBV28 and TRBJ2-1, the complete variable domain is DVKVTQSSRYLVKRTGEKVFLECVQDMDHENMFWYRQDPGLGLRLIYFSYDVKMKEKGDIPEGYSVSREKKERFSLILESASTNQTSMYLCASAYYRDRGLVEQFFGPGTRLTVL.

The chain carries TRBV2 and TRBJ1-5, with 9 nucleotides matching TRBD1. The CDR3 consists of 16 residues. The V and J ends lost 7 bases and 5 bases, in that order; junction bases with no gene match: 12. Germline V CDR1 and CDR2: SNHLY, FYNNEI. CDR3 sequence (DNA): TGTGCCAGCACCGGTCCTCCGGGACAGGGATATCAGCCCCAGCATTTT. The encoded protein is CASTGPPGQGYQPQHF.

The chain links TRBV10-1 to TRBJ1-1; D may be TRBD1 (5 bases). The V end was cut by 0 bases, the J end by 1 base, with 12 bases between. Germline V gene sequence: CDR1 WNHNN, CDR2 SYGVQD (reference sequence). CDR3 length equals 16 residues. The DNA of the CDR3 is TGCGCCAGCAGTGAGTCTCAGGGAACCAGGAACACTGAAGCTTTCTTT. Its translation: CASSESQGTRNTEAFF.

V and J are TRBV18 and TRBJ2-2; 10 bases are shared with TRBD1. Looked up from germline, CDR1 is KGHSH and CDR2 is LQKENI. This CDR3 is built from 16 residues. J was trimmed by 5 bases and V by 2 bases; bases with no gene match: 5. This CDR3 reads CASSPKTGGTTGELFF. DNA for the CDR3: TGTGCCAGCTCACCAAAGACAGGGGGCACAACCGGGGAGCTGTTTTTT.

The chain joins TRBV19 to TRBJ1-2; TRBD1 matches 9 bases. Germline V lookup: CDR1 LNHDA, CDR2 SQIVND (reference sequence). The length of the CDR3 is 14 residues. Trimming took 5 bases from V and 4 from J; bases not matched to a gene: 5. CDR3 loop: CASSADRGGYGYTF. The CDR3 DNA sequence: TGTGCCAGTAGTGCGGACAGGGGAGGCTATGGCTACACCTTC.

This sequence joins TRBV15 and TRBJ2-1; D uncertain. The germline gives CDR1 LNHNV, CDR2 YYDKDF (reference sequence). V lost 0 bases to trimming and J lost 6 bases, with 18 bases between them. The CDR3 extends over 17 amino acids. CDR3 residues: CATSRDLWVSRRNEQFF. CDR3 bases: TGTGCCACCAGCAGAGATTTATGGGTGTCTAGACGCAATGAGCAGTTCTTC.

This clone showed up many times. The V gene is TRBV5-1, the J gene TRBJ2-1; D may be TRBD2 (7 bases). The CDR3 consists of 15 residues. V was pared by 2 bases and J by 4 bases, with 13 bases between. Germline lookup yields CDR1 SGHRS and CDR2 YFSETQ. The CDR3 reads CASSLSGDNYNEQFF. DNA of the CDR3: TGCGCCAGCAGCTTAAGCGGGGACAATTACAATGAGCAGTTCTTC. Combining the CDR3 with reference TRBV5-1 and TRBJ2-1 gives the whole variable domain KAGVTQTPRYLIKTRGQQVTLSCSPISGHRSVSWYQQTPGQGLQFLFEYFSETQRNKGNFPGRFSGRQFSNSRSEMNVSTLELGDSALYLCASSLSGDNYNEQFFGPGTRLTVL.

This chain connects TRBV5-1 to TRBJ2-1, with D uncertain. The V gene lost 1 base and the J gene lost 3 bases, with 17 bases spanning the gap. The CDR3 has 17 amino acids. Germline assignment: CDR1 SGHRS and CDR2 YFSETQ. CDR3 amino acids: CASSLFQENRDYNEQFF. The CDR3 DNA reads TGCGCCAGCAGCTTGTTTCAGGAAAACAGAGACTACAATGAGCAGTTCTTC.

The chain couples TRBV27 to TRBJ2-7; weak D call: TRBD2 (6 bases). CDR1 MNHEY and CDR2 SMNVEV come from the germline V gene (reference sequence). The CDR3 length is 17 residues. The V and J ends lost 5 bases and 7 bases respectively, with 27 bases between them. CDR3 in amino acids: CASSVKTARERVGEQYF. The CDR3 DNA follows: TGTGCCAGCAGTGTAAAAACGGCCCGGGAGAGAGTGGGGGAGCAGTACTTC.

This clone was seen only once. The chain uses TRBV11-3 and TRBJ2-1; D gene uncertain. The CDR3 totals 13 residues. Germline V gene data show CDR1 as SGHNT and CDR2 as YENEEA. Trimming removed 7 bases at V and 7 bases at J, with 14 bases between. CDR3 in DNA: TGTGCCAGCACCTCTCTCCCTCGGAATGAGCAGTTCTTC. This encodes CASTSLPRNEQFF.